This T cell receptor beta chain originates from a study of human T cells and chemical hapten exposure. Looking at the study overall: Patients were mainly female, each with alopecia areata, totalis or universalis. Overall study findings and caveats: Expanded TCRs made up significantly more big CDR3 similarity clusters than controls did.

How the authors handled the data: Between roughly 20,000 and 690,600 TCRs appeared in each sample, and the median stood at around 92,000. TCRdb itself ran the RACE reads through MiXCR, one entry per CDR3 protein. The V and J calls and clone size are TCRdb's, not the authors'. The table includes around 74,000 distinct CDR3 sequences, approximately 32% detected once. Stated time point: patch test 1, 2 weeks after DPC sensitization. Treatment in this sample: therapeutic diphenylcyclopropenone sensitization with weekly scalp DPC. The drawing of blood occurred before each patch test was applied. Germline V gives CDR1 LGHNA, CDR2 YSLEER. Trimming took off 0 bases at V and 7 bases at J, with 4 bases between the two ends. The CDR3 has 12 residues. A few counts support this clonotype. Its antigen is undetermined.

Here the sequenced sample was whole blood, taken in connection with sensitization to the hapten diphenylcyclopropenone (DPC). V gene TRBV4-3 combines with J gene TRBJ1-5; no firm D call. The sequence came from a middle-aged man with alopecia areata. Some clones in this sample may be carry-over from other donors' samples. The CDR3 coding sequence is TGCGCCAGCAGCCAAGAAGTCCAGCCCCAGCATTTT. Translating it yields CASSQEVQPQHF.